Presented here are 27 T cell receptor beta chains from one specimen sequenced in a study of T-cell memory formation after mild COVID-19. TCRdb reprocessed the 5' RACE reads via MiXCR and lists one record per CDR3 protein. The sample yields under 35,000 distinct CDR3 sequences, approximately 7.4% seen once. Source material: PBMCs or a T cell subset sorted from them (not recorded which). These receptors all come from an adult woman who had mild COVID-19 (a few samples of this study predate the infection). Cell type and time point are not known.

Ten or more counts support this clonotype. The V and J genes are TRBV20-1 and TRBJ1-2; TRBD1 aligns across 9 bases. Trimming removed 2 bases from V and 8 bases from J; junction bases left unmatched: 9. The CDR3 runs to 14 residues. Germline values: CDR1 DFQATT, CDR2 SNEGSKA (reference sequence). CDR3 DNA: TGCAGTGCTAGATCCTCGACAGGGGGTTTAGGCTACACCTTC. Its translation is CSARSSTGGLGYTF.

Many counts were recorded for this clonotype. The V and J genes are TRBV20-1 and TRBJ1-1, with TRBD1 identical over 10 bases. V was clipped by 0 bases and J by 13 bases; unmatched bases: 8. The germline V gene encodes CDR1 DFQATT and CDR2 SNEGSKA (reference sequence). This CDR3 is 13 amino acids long. The CDR3 region has the DNA TGCAGTGCTAGAGATCTTATGGGACAGGGGAATTTCTTT. Translated, it gives CSARDLMGQGNFF.

This clonotype was observed at least ten times. The V call is TRBV7-3, the J call TRBJ2-3; D possibly matches TRBD1 or TRBD2 (5 bases each). Germline V gene lookup returns CDR1 SGHTA and CDR2 FQGTGA. This CDR3 has 18 residues. V lost 2 bases to trimming and J lost 2 bases, with 20 bases between them. The CDR3 sequence is CASSLYPLGTGNTDTQYF. In DNA, the CDR3 is TGTGCCAGCAGCTTATACCCCCTTGGGACGGGCAACACAGATACGCAGTATTTT.

This clonotype was seen many times. The chain links TRBV7-9 to TRBJ1-2, with unresolved D. The CDR3 consists of 15 residues. Trimming took 5 bases from V and 5 from J, leaving 18 bases between them. Germline loops: CDR1 SEHNR, CDR2 FQNEAQ (reference sequence). CDR3 bases: TGTGCCAGCAGCCGCATAGAGGGAGGGATTTATGGCTACACCTTC. Protein sequence: CASSRIEGGIYGYTF. The variable domain in full, completed from reference TRBV7-9 and TRBJ1-2, reads DTGVSQNPRHKITKRGQNVTFRCDPISEHNRLYWYRQTLGQGPEFLTYFQNEAQLEKSRLLSDRFSAERPKGSFSTLEIQRTEQGDSAMYLCASSRIEGGIYGYTFGSGTRLTVV.

This clonotype was recorded at least ten times. The CDR3 reads CASSIGTGVHEQYF. The CDR3 DNA reads as TGTGCCAGCAGTATTGGGACAGGGGTCCACGAGCAGTACTTC. V gene TRBV12-3 or TRBV12-4 combines with J gene TRBJ2-7, with 10 bases fitting TRBD1. The CDR3 spans 14 residues. V was clipped by 5 bases and J by 5 bases; unmatched bases: 6.

This clonotype was seen repeatedly, ten times or more. The V call is TRBV9, the J call TRBJ2-7; 11 nucleotides align to TRBD2. The V gene end was trimmed by 3 bases and the J gene end by 1 base; junction bases not matched to a gene: 6. Germline lookup yields CDR1 SGDLS and CDR2 YYNGEE. The CDR3 sequence is 16 residues long. CDR3: CASSGGGLADSYEQYF. Here the CDR3 DNA reads TGTGCCAGCAGCGGTGGGGGACTAGCGGATTCCTACGAGCAGTACTTC.

The sample holds many counts of this clonotype. The chain couples TRBV5-1 to TRBJ2-3; tentative D call: TRBD2 (6 bases). This CDR3 is built from 16 residues. Looked up from germline, CDR1 is SGHRS and CDR2 is YFSETQ. Trimming left V 5 bases short and J 0 bases short, with 16 bases between. The CDR3 here is CASRPAGGSSTDTQYF. As DNA, the CDR3 is TGCGCCAGCAGGCCCGCAGGAGGGAGTAGCACAGATACGCAGTATTTT.

Many counts were recorded for this clonotype. V gene TRBV27 combines with J gene TRBJ1-6; a weak D match, TRBD1 (6 bases). Germline V gene lookup returns CDR1 MNHEY and CDR2 SMNVEV (reference sequence). The CDR3 contains 13 residues. The V and J ends lost 10 bases and 7 bases respectively, with 14 bases between them. CDR3 amino acids: CATHRTVNSPLHF. The CDR3 DNA sequence: TGTGCCACCCATCGGACAGTAAATTCACCCCTCCACTTT.

In its sample, this clonotype was seen many times. The CDR3 DNA is TGTGCCAGCAGGGGCCCTACCACCAACTATGGCTACACCTTC. Protein: CASRGPTTNYGYTF. The V and J genes are TRBV2 and TRBJ1-2; D gene unclear. Trimming stripped 6 bases from V and 2 bases from J, with 13 bases between. The CDR3 runs to 14 residues. Germline CDR1 is SNHLY and CDR2 is FYNNEI.

This clonotype was observed many times. The chain joins TRBV4-1 to TRBJ1-1; a weak D match, TRBD1 (5 bases). This CDR3 region has 15 residues. The V end was cut by 0 bases, the J end by 2 bases, with 10 bases between. The germline gives CDR1 MGHRA, CDR2 YSYEKL. CDR3 sequence: CASSQDPGINTEAFF. The CDR3 coding sequence is TGCGCCAGCAGCCAAGATCCAGGGATAAACACTGAAGCTTTCTTT.

V usage is TRBV7-9 and J usage is TRBJ2-3; D gene unclear. Trimming cost V 6 bases and J 2 bases, with 3 bases left between them. The CDR3 is 11 residues long. Germline CDR1 reads SEHNR; CDR2 reads FQNEAQ (reference sequence). CDR3 residues: CASRITDTQYF. The CDR3, as DNA: TGTGCCAGCAGAATCACAGATACGCAGTATTTT.

This clonotype was recorded many times. The chain couples TRBV5-1 to TRBJ1-1; D is ambiguous. V dropped 1 base and J dropped 1 base, with 8 bases sitting between them. This CDR3 is built from 14 residues. Germline V CDR1 and CDR2: SGHRS, YFSETQ. As DNA, the CDR3 is TGCGCCAGCAGCTTGTATTCCGGGAACACTGAAGCTTTCTTT. Translated, it gives CASSLYSGNTEAFF.

The genes are TRBV5-1 and TRBJ1-3; a weak D match, TRBD1 (6 bases). Germline assignment: CDR1 SGHRS and CDR2 YFSETQ. This CDR3 is built from 16 residues. Trimming stripped 0 bases from V and 0 bases from J, with 10 bases between. The CDR3 DNA is TGCGCCAGCAGCTTGGATCCGGGGGCCTCTGGAAACACCATATATTTT. This gives the protein CASSLDPGASGNTIYF.

This clonotype has more than one count but fewer than ten. The chain couples TRBV20-1 to TRBJ2-1, with TRBD2 matching 8 bases. Germline V gene data show CDR1 as DFQATT and CDR2 as SNEGSKA (reference sequence). The CDR3 extends over 15 amino acids. Germline trimming cut 2 bases from V and 4 bases from J; bases unmatched to any gene: 7. CDR3 loop: CSARPSSGLYNEQFF. CDR3 DNA sequence: TGCAGTGCTAGACCTTCTAGCGGGCTTTACAATGAGCAGTTCTTC.

This clonotype was observed at least ten times. This chain connects TRBV27 to TRBJ2-6, with 8 bases matching TRBD1. In germline, CDR1 is MNHEY, CDR2 SMNVEV (reference sequence). After removal of 6 bases from V and 0 bases from J, the junction contained 4 bases not matched to a gene. The CDR3 contains 16 residues. The DNA of the CDR3 is TGTGCCAGCAGGACAGGGGTGAACTCTGGGGCCAACGTCCTGACTTTC. It yields the protein CASRTGVNSGANVLTF.

This clonotype was seen many times. CDR3 DNA: TGCAGTGCCCCAAGGGACAGGGGCCTTGAAAACATTCAGTACTTC. This encodes CSAPRDRGLENIQYF. This chain joins TRBV20-1 and TRBJ2-4; TRBD1 matches 10 bases. Germline CDR1 is DFQATT and CDR2 is SNEGSKA (reference sequence). V dropped 6 bases and J dropped 5; count of bases not matched to a gene: 10. CDR3 size: 15 residues.

The chain joins TRBV5-1 to TRBJ2-7; 15 bases fit TRBD2. CDR1 and CDR2 from the germline V gene are SGHRS and YFSETQ. The CDR3 length is 17 residues. Trimming at V came to 0 bases and at J to 2 bases, leaving 3 bases not matched to a gene. The CDR3 DNA reads as TGCGCCAGCAGCTTGGCCGGGACTAGCGGGAGGACCTACGAGCAGTACTTC. This sequence encodes CASSLAGTSGRTYEQYF.

This clonotype was detected ten times or more. J is TRBJ1-3 and V is TRBV5-1, with no clear D. V was trimmed by 2 bases and J by 0 bases, leaving 9 bases between them. The CDR3 runs 15 residues. From germline, CDR1 is SGHRS and CDR2 YFSETQ. In nucleotides, the CDR3 is TGCGCCAGCAGCTTAGGGCAGGCCTCTGGAAACACCATATATTTT. Protein product: CASSLGQASGNTIYF.

This clonotype was counted many times. The chain is built from TRBV12-3 or TRBV12-4 and TRBJ2-5, with D perhaps matching TRBD2 (5 bases). The CDR3 consists of 19 residues. V was pared by 0 bases and J by 5 bases, with 25 bases between. The chain's CDR3 is CASSLALVGLSGPGETQYF. The CDR3, as DNA: TGTGCCAGCAGTTTAGCGCTCGTTGGACTGAGCGGCCCGGGGGAGACCCAGTACTTC.

This clonotype was counted at least ten times. The chain combines TRBV29-1 with TRBJ1-1, with no clear D. Germline V gene lookup returns CDR1 SQVTM and CDR2 ANQGSEA. With 1 base removed from V and 7 bases from J, the gap between germline ends came to 13 bases. CDR3 length: 13 amino acids. In DNA form, the CDR3 reads TGCAGCGTTGAAGTAGTATTTGCAGGTGAAGCTTTCTTT. Translation gives CSVEVVFAGEAFF.

In this sample, this clonotype turned up many times. V gene TRBV6-5 combines with J gene TRBJ1-2; 7 bases line up with TRBD1. Trimming cost V 10 bases and J 5 bases; bases outside gene matches: 13. This CDR3 contains 14 residues. In germline, CDR1 is MNHEY, CDR2 SVGAGI. CDR3 bases: TGTGCCACTCAGAAGACAGGGCGGAATTATGGCTACACCTTC. Translation gives CATQKTGRNYGYTF.

This clonotype was counted ten times or more. This chain uses TRBV10-3 with TRBJ1-4; a possible D gene is TRBD1 (6 bases). Trimming took 3 bases from V and 4 from J, leaving 6 bases between them. Germline CDR1 is ENHRY and CDR2 is SYGVKD. The CDR3 spans 13 residues. CDR3 protein: CAISEGGNEKLFF. The CDR3 DNA is TGTGCCATCAGTGAAGGGGGTAATGAAAAACTGTTTTTT.

This clonotype was counted many times. V and J are TRBV12-3 or TRBV12-4 and TRBJ1-2; D possibly corresponds to TRBD1 (5 bases). The CDR3 is 12 residues long. Trimming removed 4 bases from V and 4 bases from J, with 7 bases in between. The DNA of the CDR3 is TGTGCCAGCAGTTACGGGACCTATGGCTACACCTTC. Protein product: CASSYGTYGYTF.

Ten or more counts support this clonotype. This chain joins TRBV5-1 and TRBJ1-2; tentatively, D is TRBD1 (6 bases). Germline CDR1 reads SGHRS; CDR2 reads YFSETQ. The CDR3 extends over 12 amino acids. V gave up 1 base and J gave up 8 bases, with 9 bases separating them. CDR3 protein: CASSLTGGGYTF. CDR3 nucleotides: TGCGCCAGCAGCTTGACTGGGGGCGGCTACACCTTC.

This clonotype was seen ten or more times. V usage is TRBV3-1 and J usage is TRBJ1-1; a possible D gene is TRBD1 (6 bases). This CDR3 region has 13 residues. V dropped 6 bases and J dropped 2 bases, with 10 bases sitting between them. Germline V gene sequence: CDR1 LGHDT, CDR2 YNNKEL (reference sequence). The CDR3 nucleotides are TGTGCCAGCAGTCCGGACAGTAACACTGAAGCTTTCTTT. Its protein is CASSPDSNTEAFF.

In its sample, this clonotype was seen many times. CDR3 protein: CASRTGGAYNSPLHF. The CDR3 DNA reads TGTGCCAGCAGGACAGGGGGGGCCTATAATTCACCCCTCCACTTT. The chain is built from TRBV27 and TRBJ1-6, with 9 bases lining up with TRBD1. The germline gives CDR1 MNHEY, CDR2 SMNVEV (reference sequence). CDR3 length equals 15 residues. J was trimmed by 2 bases and V by 6 bases; bases with no gene match: 2.

This clonotype occurred many times. The chain joins TRBV20-1 to TRBJ2-5; D may be TRBD1 (6 bases). Germline assignment: CDR1 DFQATT and CDR2 SNEGSKA (reference sequence). The CDR3 is 19 residues long. V gave up 4 bases and J gave up 5 bases, with 32 bases separating them. CDR3 residues: CSATEGTPKVEISLETQYF. CDR3 coding DNA: TGCAGTGCTACCGAAGGGACACCGAAGGTCGAGATAAGTTTGGAGACCCAGTACTTC.